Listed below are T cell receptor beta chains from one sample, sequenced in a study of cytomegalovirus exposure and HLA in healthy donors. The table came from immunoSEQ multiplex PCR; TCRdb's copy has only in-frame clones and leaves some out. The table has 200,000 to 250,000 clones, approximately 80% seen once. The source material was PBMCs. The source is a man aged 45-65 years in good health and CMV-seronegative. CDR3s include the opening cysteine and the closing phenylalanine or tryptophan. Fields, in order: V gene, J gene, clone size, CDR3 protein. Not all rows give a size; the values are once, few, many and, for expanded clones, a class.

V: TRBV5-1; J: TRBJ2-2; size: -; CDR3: CASSLGGGGELFF
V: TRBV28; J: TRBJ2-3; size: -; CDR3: CASSLGDSKADTQYF
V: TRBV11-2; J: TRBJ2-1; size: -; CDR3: CASSGRLAGYNEQFF
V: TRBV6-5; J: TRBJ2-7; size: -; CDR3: CASSYAKNSYEQYF
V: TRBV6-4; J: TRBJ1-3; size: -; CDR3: CASSADSSGNTIYF
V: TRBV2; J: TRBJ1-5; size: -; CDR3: CASSERGGWQPQHF
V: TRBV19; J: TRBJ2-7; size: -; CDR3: CASRESGVGDEQYF
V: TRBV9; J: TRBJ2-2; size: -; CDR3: CASSGAVSGELFF
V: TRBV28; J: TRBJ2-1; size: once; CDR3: CASSPRLRTYNEQFF
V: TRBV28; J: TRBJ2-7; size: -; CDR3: CASSHTSYEQYF
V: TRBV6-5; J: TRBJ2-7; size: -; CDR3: CASSYRLAGYEQYF
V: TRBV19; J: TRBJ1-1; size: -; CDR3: CASGTAPIQGFMNTEAFF
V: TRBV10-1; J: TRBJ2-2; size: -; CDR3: CASSEGFAGSVSTGELFF
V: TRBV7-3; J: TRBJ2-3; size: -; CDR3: CASSLGQRGGTDTQYF
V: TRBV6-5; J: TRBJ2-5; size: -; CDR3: CASSYAGGETQYF
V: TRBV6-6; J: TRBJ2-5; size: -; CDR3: CASSNRDSFSQYF
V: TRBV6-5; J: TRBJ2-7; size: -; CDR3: CASSRGTYEQYF
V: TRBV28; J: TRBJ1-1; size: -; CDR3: CASLAQNTEAFF
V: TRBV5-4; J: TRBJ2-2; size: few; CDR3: CASRADRGPIGELFF
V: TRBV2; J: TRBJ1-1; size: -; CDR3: CASIGGGSLDTEAFF
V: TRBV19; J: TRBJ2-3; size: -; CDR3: CASSQTPRRAGYVDTQYF
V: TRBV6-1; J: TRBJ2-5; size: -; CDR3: CASSEAQVGETQYF
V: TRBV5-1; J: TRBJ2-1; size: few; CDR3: CASSFGDRGYNEQFF
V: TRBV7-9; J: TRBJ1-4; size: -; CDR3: CASNERGQGNEKLFF
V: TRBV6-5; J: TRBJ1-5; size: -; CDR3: CASSPGQGKSQPQHF
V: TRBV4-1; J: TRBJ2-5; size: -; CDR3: CASSHVDRRETQYF
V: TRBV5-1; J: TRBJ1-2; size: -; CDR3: CASSLGTVVYGYTF
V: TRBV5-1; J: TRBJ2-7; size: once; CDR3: CASSQEIAASYEQYF
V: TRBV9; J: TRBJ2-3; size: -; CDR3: CASSVGGSGRSSTDTQYF
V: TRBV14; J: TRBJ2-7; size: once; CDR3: CASSQAWDRVYEQYF
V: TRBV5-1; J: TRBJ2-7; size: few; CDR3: CASSRDRVEQYF
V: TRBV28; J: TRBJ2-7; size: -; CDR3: CASSLLGTSLEQYF
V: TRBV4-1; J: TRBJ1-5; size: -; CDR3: CAPSSDRGPQPQHF
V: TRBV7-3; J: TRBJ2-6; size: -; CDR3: CASSLNPGTSFSGANVLTF
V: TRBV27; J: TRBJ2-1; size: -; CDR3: CASTRLDTYNEQFF
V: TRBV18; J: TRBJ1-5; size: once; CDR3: CASSPETGQHF
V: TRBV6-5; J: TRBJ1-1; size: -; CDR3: CASSPGGGGTEAFF
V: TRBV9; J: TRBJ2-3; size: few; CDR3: CASSVQASGTDTQYF
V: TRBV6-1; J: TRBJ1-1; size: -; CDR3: CASRGAAMNTEAFF
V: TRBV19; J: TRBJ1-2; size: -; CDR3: CASTIQGTYANYGYTF
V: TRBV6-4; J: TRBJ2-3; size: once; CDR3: CASSVRPSGTTDTQYF
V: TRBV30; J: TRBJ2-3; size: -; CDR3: CALQGETDTQYF
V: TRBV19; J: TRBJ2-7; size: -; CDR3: CASSGSWLAGVEEQYF